These 7 T cell receptor beta chains came from one sample sequenced in a study of identical twins. TCRdb redid the calling of the 5' RACE reads with MiXCR, one entry per CDR3 protein. The sample carries 690,000 or so distinct CDR3 sequences, around 8.3% recorded once. The same sample was also studied in work on yellow fever vaccine responses in identical twins.

Sample: PBMCs. These receptors originate from a woman aged 18-30 years in good health.

This clonotype came up a few times. This rearrangement joins TRBV29-1 to TRBJ2-3; no definite D call. CDR1 is SQVTM, CDR2 ANQGSEA, per germline. Trimming took off 1 base at V and 5 bases at J, with 13 bases between the two ends. CDR3 length equals 14 residues. The CDR3 DNA is TGCAGCGTTGAAGCCCCGACTCTGGTAGATACGCAGTATTTT. It translates to CSVEAPTLVDTQYF.

V gene TRBV2 combines with J gene TRBJ2-5, with D maybe TRBD1 (6 bases). The V end lost 0 bases, the J end lost 0 bases, and 11 bases lay between the germline ends. The CDR3 is 16 amino acids. The germline V gene has CDR1 SNHLY and CDR2 FYNNEI. CDR3 DNA: TGTGCCAGCAGTGAAGCCGTGGACAGTTACCAAGAGACCCAGTACTTC. Its translation: CASSEAVDSYQETQYF.

This clonotype was seen a few times. V usage is TRBV9 and J usage is TRBJ2-1; 12 positions match TRBD1. This CDR3 has 16 amino acids. The germline V gene has CDR1 SGDLS and CDR2 YYNGEE. J lost 8 bases, V lost 0 bases, and 6 bases had no gene match. The DNA of the CDR3 is TGTGCCAGCAGCGTAGGGGCGGGACAGGGGGCCGATGAGCAGTTCTTC. This translates into CASSVGAGQGADEQFF.

This clonotype was recorded many times. The rearrangement joins TRBV5-1 to TRBJ1-1; unclear D gene. V was pared by 4 bases and J by 7 bases, with 20 bases between. CDR1 is SGHRS and CDR2 is YFSETQ in the germline V gene. The CDR3 runs to 15 residues. DNA of the CDR3: TGCGCCAGCAGCACGACGATAGCCAGAGAGGGTGAAGCTTTCTTT. The encoded protein is CASSTTIAREGEAFF.

Points on this clonotype: Sequence at one end of the junction differs from germline and may be a read error. The J gene is TRBJ2-5, the V gene TRBV3-1; perhaps TRBD1 as D (5 bases). The CDR3 has 15 amino acids. Germline-derived CDR1 and CDR2 are LGHDT and YNNKEL (reference sequence). As DNA, the CDR3 is TGTGCCAGCACCCAAGACGACAGTGCTGTACAGACCCAGTACTTC. This codes for CASTQDDSAVQTQYF.

This clonotype has only one observation. A much larger clone lies a single base off, so this may be a read error. The genes are TRBV28 and TRBJ2-7; D is unclear. Per germline, CDR1 MDHEN and CDR2 SYDVKM. The CDR3 covers 16 residues. With 3 bases removed from V and 0 bases from J, the gap between germline ends came to 15 bases. For the CDR3, the DNA is TGTGCCAGCAGTTTGTCTCGCTGTGACAACTCCTACGAGCAGTACTTC. This translates into CASSLSRCDNSYEQYF.

This chain uses TRBV7-9 with TRBJ2-1, with 11 bases lining up with TRBD2. V gave up 7 bases and J gave up 5 bases; unmatched junction bases: 7. The V gene's germline CDR1 is SEHNR and CDR2 FQNEAQ (reference sequence). The CDR3 consists of 15 residues. CDR3 loop: CASTKGLADNNEQFF. CDR3 sequence (DNA): TGTGCCAGCACTAAGGGACTAGCGGACAACAATGAGCAGTTCTTC. The complete variable domain, with remaining parts taken from reference TRBV7-9 and TRBJ2-1, reads DTGVSQNPRHKITKRGQNVTFRCDPISEHNRLYWYRQTLGQGPEFLTYFQNEAQLEKSRLLSDRFSAERPKGSFSTLEIQRTEQGDSAMYLCASTKGLADNNEQFFGPGTRLTVL.